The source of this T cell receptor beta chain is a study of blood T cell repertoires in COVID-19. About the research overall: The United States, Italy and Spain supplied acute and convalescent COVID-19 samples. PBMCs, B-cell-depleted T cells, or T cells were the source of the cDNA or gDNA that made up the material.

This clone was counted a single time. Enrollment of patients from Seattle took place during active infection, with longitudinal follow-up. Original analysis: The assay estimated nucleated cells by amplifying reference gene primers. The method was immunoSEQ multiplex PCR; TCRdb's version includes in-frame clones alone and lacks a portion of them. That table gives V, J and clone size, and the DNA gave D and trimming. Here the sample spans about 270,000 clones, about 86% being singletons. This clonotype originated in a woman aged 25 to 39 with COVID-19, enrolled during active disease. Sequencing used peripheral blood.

CDR3 loop: CASSPGTETSYEQYF. In nucleotides, the CDR3 is TGCGCCAGCAGCCCGGGGACAGAGACCTCCTACGAGCAGTACTTC. The chain uses TRBV5-1 and TRBJ2-7, with 7 bases fitting TRBD1. Trimming took 4 bases from V and 0 from J; bases not matched to a gene: 7. This CDR3 comprises 15 residues. Germline CDR1 SGHRS, CDR2 YFSETQ.